The TCR beta chain described here comes from a study of cytomegalovirus exposure and HLA in healthy donors. Study results and limitations: Some V segments, TRBV6-2 and TRBV6-3 among them, were indistinguishable and were therefore excluded. Accurate prediction of most subjects' HLA-A and HLA-B alleles from TCR beta sequences was reported. According to a later analysis, most TCR beta chains associated with CMV appeared HLA-restricted.

As concerns this clone: As yet, its antigen is unknown.

60 Vbeta and 13 Jbeta primers were used in PCR. Using immunoSEQ multiplex PCR, the repertoire was profiled, and TCRdb retains in-frame clones only, with some absent. Of 120,000 or so clones in the sample, roughly 78% were seen once. The trim removed 8 bases at V and 5 bases at J, leaving 12 bases unmatched. Germline values: CDR1 MNHEY, CDR2 SVGAGI. This CDR3 contains 15 residues. Regarding donors, all were healthy bone marrow donors. The source material was PBMCs. The J gene is TRBJ2-1, the V gene TRBV6-5; 7 bases map to TRBD1. This TCR derives from a woman aged 40-49 years in good health and CMV-seronegative. CDR3 loop: CASHTEKQGNNEQFF. The CDR3 coding sequence is TGTGCCAGCCATACTGAAAAACAGGGGAACAATGAGCAGTTCTTC.